The rows below give T cell receptor beta chains drawn from one sample of a study of T-cell reconstitution after alpha-beta-depleted transplantation in children. TCRdb re-called the PCR reads with MiXCR, one entry per CDR3 protein. Of 250,000 to 300,000 distinct CDR3 sequences listed, over 7.5% were seen once; the top ten hold about 8.2%. Specimen: peripheral blood, collected 360 days after TCRalphabeta/CD19-depleted stem cell transplant. The receptors derive from a female patient aged 2-15 years who had a stem cell transplant for Fanconi anemia, so the T cells may come from the graft donor. CDR3s include the opening cysteine and the closing phenylalanine or tryptophan. Each record gives: D gene, clone size, V gene, J gene, CDR3 protein, CDR3 DNA. D genes are given only for firm matches. Rows may omit the clone size; those that give it use once, few, many or a size class.

>TRBD1|NA|TRBV28|TRBJ1-3
CASSFTGEDSGALGNTIYF
TGTGCCAGCAGTTTTACAGGGGAGGATTCGGGGGCGCTCGGAAACACCATATATTTT
>TRBD2|many|TRBV29-1|TRBJ2-3
CSVESGAGLSDTQYF
TGCAGCGTTGAGAGCGGAGCGGGACTCTCAGATACGCAGTATTTT
>NA|many|TRBV5-1|TRBJ1-1
CASRLRGNQGNTEAFF
TGCGCCAGCCGACTGAGGGGGAACCAGGGGAACACTGAAGCTTTCTTT
>NA|medium-sized|TRBV7-8|TRBJ2-3
CASSHGTYTDTQYF
TGTGCCAGCAGCCACGGAACGTACACAGATACGCAGTATTTT
>TRBD2|NA|TRBV5-1|TRBJ2-3
CASSLVSGGLTDTQYF
TGCGCCAGCAGCTTGGTTAGCGGGGGTCTTACAGATACGCAGTATTTT
>NA|NA|TRBV7-2|TRBJ2-1
CASSLGGPMFF
TGTGCCAGCAGCTTAGGTGGGCCGATGTTCTTC
>TRBD1|many|TRBV20-1|TRBJ2-3
CSAGTGPTTDTQYF
TGCAGTGCAGGGACAGGGCCTACCACAGATACGCAGTATTTT
>TRBD2|many|TRBV20-1|TRBJ2-2
CSARDFSGGAGELFF
TGCAGTGCTAGAGACTTCTCGGGGGGGGCCGGGGAGCTGTTTTTT
>NA|NA|TRBV7-9|TRBJ1-2
CASSLDWVGVPYGYTF
TGTGCCAGCAGCTTAGATTGGGTCGGCGTCCCCTATGGCTACACCTTC
>NA|many|TRBV3-1|TRBJ2-7
CASSQGGTNYEQYF
TGTGCCAGCAGCCAAGGAGGGACCAACTACGAGCAGTACTTC
>TRBD1|many|TRBV29-1|TRBJ2-3
CSVDRVGGTDTQYF
TGCAGCGTGGACAGGGTAGGAGGCACAGATACGCAGTATTTT
>TRBD1|NA|TRBV5-4|TRBJ2-2
CASSPGQGRTGELFF
TGTGCCAGCAGCCCCGGACAGGGGAGGACCGGGGAGCTGTTTTTT
>TRBD2|many|TRBV20-1|TRBJ2-2
CSARDSTGRAANGELFF
TGCAGTGCTAGAGATTCTACCGGGAGGGCAGCGAACGGGGAGCTGTTTTTT
>NA|few|TRBV6-2/TRBV6-3|TRBJ1-1
CASHTAAGDAAFF
TGTGCCAGCCACACGGCGGCAGGGGACGCGGCTTTCTTT
>NA|NA|TRBV2|TRBJ2-7
CASRQLTGVYEQYF
TGTGCCAGCAGACAGCTTACGGGGGTCTACGAGCAGTACTTC
>NA|many|TRBV7-6|TRBJ1-2
CASSPVTDNYGYTF
TGTGCCAGCAGCCCTGTGACAGATAACTATGGCTACACCTTC
>TRBD1|few|TRBV2|TRBJ1-5
CASSERTGGNQPQHF
TGTGCCAGCAGCGAGCGGACAGGGGGCAATCAGCCCCAGCATTTT
>TRBD2|few|TRBV4-2|TRBJ2-1
CASSQRVTSGSSHNEQFF
TGTGCCAGCAGCCAAAGAGTCACTAGCGGGAGTTCCCACAATGAGCAGTTCTTC
>NA|many|TRBV2|TRBJ2-7
CASSEFYEQYF
TGTGCCAGCAGTGAATTTTACGAGCAGTACTTC
>NA|many|TRBV6-5|TRBJ2-5
CASSYSIGETQYF
TGTGCCAGCAGTTACTCGATAGGAGAGACCCAGTACTTC
>NA|many|TRBV29-1|TRBJ1-2
CSVDGGVGYTF
TGCAGCGTTGACGGTGGGGTCGGCTACACCTTC
>NA|many|TRBV9|TRBJ2-5
CASSVDRAETQYF
TGTGCCAGCAGCGTAGACAGGGCGGAGACCCAGTACTTC
>NA|many|TRBV18|TRBJ1-3
CASHQGNTIYF
TGTGCCAGCCACCAGGGAAACACCATATATTTT
>NA|many|TRBV5-6|TRBJ1-5
CASPPGKPQHF
TGTGCCAGCCCGCCAGGGAAGCCCCAGCATTTT
>NA|many|TRBV10-3|TRBJ2-3
CAISEPPPGQTSEDTQYF
TGTGCCATCAGTGAGCCTCCACCGGGACAAACTTCGGAAGATACGCAGTATTTT
>NA|NA|TRBV7-9|TRBJ2-1
CASSRTAFSSYNEQFF
TGTGCCAGCAGCAGGACCGCATTTAGCTCCTACAATGAGCAGTTCTTC
>NA|many|TRBV7-6|TRBJ2-5
CASSLGVGPKETQYF
TGTGCCAGCAGCTTAGGGGTGGGACCGAAAGAGACCCAGTACTTC
>TRBD1|few|TRBV6-5|TRBJ2-3
CASRKLTGTGGDTQYF
TGTGCCAGCAGAAAACTAACCGGGACAGGGGGAGATACGCAGTATTTT
>NA|many|TRBV6-5|TRBJ2-2
CASSYWGPNTGELFF
TGTGCCAGCAGTTATTGGGGACCTAACACCGGGGAGCTGTTTTTT
>NA|many|TRBV20-1|TRBJ2-1
CSAMLGSSYNEQFF
TGCAGTGCTATGCTGGGAAGCTCCTACAATGAGCAGTTCTTC
>NA|NA|TRBV5-6|TRBJ2-7
CASSLVDLGPYEQYF
TGTGCCAGCAGCTTGGTCGACCTTGGCCCCTACGAGCAGTACTTC
>NA|many|TRBV29-1|TRBJ1-2
CSVETVYYGYTF
TGCAGCGTTGAGACGGTTTACTATGGCTACACCTTC
>NA|few|TRBV20-1|TRBJ2-7
CSAPQGLYEQYF
TGCAGTGCCCCACAGGGTCTCTACGAGCAGTACTTC
>NA|NA|TRBV6-2/TRBV6-3|TRBJ2-3
CASSYAAASTDTQYF
TGTGCCAGCAGTTACGCGGCGGCGAGCACAGATACGCAGTATTTT
>TRBD2|few|TRBV7-6|TRBJ2-7
CASSFFEAGEAGEQYF
TGTGCCAGCAGCTTTTTCGAAGCGGGGGAGGCTGGCGAGCAGTACTTC
>NA|few|TRBV5-1|TRBJ2-7
CASSFLGAPYEQYF
TGCGCCAGCAGCTTTCTCGGGGCTCCCTACGAGCAGTACTTC
>NA|many|TRBV20-1|TRBJ1-2
CSAREGSYGYTF
TGCAGTGCGCGGGAGGGGTCTTATGGCTACACCTTC
>TRBD1|many|TRBV7-2|TRBJ2-7
CASSSGTGPWYEQYF
TGTGCCAGCAGTTCCGGGACAGGGCCGTGGTACGAGCAGTACTTC
>TRBD2|NA|TRBV3-1|TRBJ2-2
CASSQKASGGVELFF
TGTGCCAGCAGCCAAAAGGCTAGCGGGGGCGTTGAGCTGTTTTTT
>TRBD2|NA|TRBV5-1|TRBJ2-2
CASRGGSGAGELFF
TGCGCCAGCAGAGGCGGGAGTGGGGCCGGGGAGCTGTTTTTT
>NA|many|TRBV20-1|TRBJ2-1
CSAKRTGTAAPYNEQFF
TGCAGTGCTAAAAGAACCGGGACCGCGGCCCCTTACAATGAGCAGTTCTTC
>NA|many|TRBV30|TRBJ2-5
CAWSQQSWGETQYF
TGTGCCTGGAGTCAACAGTCGTGGGGAGAGACCCAGTACTTC
>TRBD1|many|TRBV5-1|TRBJ1-5
CASSRTGDQPQHF
TGCGCCAGCAGCCGGACAGGGGATCAGCCCCAGCATTTT
>TRBD2|many|TRBV12-3/TRBV12-4|TRBJ2-3
CASSVSGGDTDTQYF
TGTGCCAGCAGTGTTAGCGGGGGGGACACAGATACGCAGTATTTT
>TRBD1|NA|TRBV7-6|TRBJ2-1
CASSYSTRDRGNNEQFF
TGTGCCAGCAGCTACTCTACCCGGGACAGGGGGAACAATGAGCAGTTCTTC
>NA|many|TRBV28|TRBJ2-5
CASSSTSQETQYF
TGTGCCAGCAGTTCCACAAGCCAAGAGACCCAGTACTTC
>NA|NA|TRBV27|TRBJ1-6
CASRPGTNSPLHF
TGTGCCAGCAGGCCAGGGACTAATTCACCCCTCCACTTT